This TCR beta chain was observed in a study of CD8 T cells in ankylosing spondylitis. Regarding the study as a whole: The study looked at matched synovial fluid samples from ankylosing spondylitis patients. Disease-linked clones were reported to be significantly enriched there. Ankylosing spondylitis blood appeared to be characterized by a TCR beta motif of eight highly homologous variants. Clones linked to the disease showed a CD8+ phenotype. They occurred at relatively low frequencies in peripheral blood.

This clonotype was seen repeatedly, ten times or more. No antigen is known for it. For TCR beta, libraries came from quantitative 5'-RACE with molecular barcodes. TCRdb itself ran the 5' RACE reads through MiXCR, one entry per CDR3 protein. The repertoire holds 300,000 to 350,000 distinct CDR3 sequences, with about 20% as singletons. CDR3 length: 12 amino acids. From germline, CDR1 is SQVTM and CDR2 ANQGSEA. Trimming removed 6 bases from V and 7 bases from J, with 15 bases in between. The J gene is TRBJ1-2, the V gene TRBV29-1, with D uncertain. The clonotype comes from a female donor with ankylosing spondylitis or in good health (not recorded which). The sequencing input was blood, either unsorted or a sorted T cell fraction (not recorded which). The CDR3 spells CSVQEGSIGYTF. The CDR3 region has the DNA TGCAGCGTGCAGGAGGGCTCCATTGGCTACACCTTC.